The rows below give T cell receptor beta chains drawn from one sample of a study of blood T cell repertoires in COVID-19. Using immunoSEQ multiplex PCR, the repertoire was profiled, and TCRdb retains in-frame clones only, with some absent. In the table there are some 200,000 clones, approximately 83% of which are singletons. Material for sequencing was PBMCs or T cells enriched from blood (not recorded which). Every receptor here comes from a woman aged 40 to 50 with acute COVID-19. The CDR3 runs from the conserved cysteine through the conserved F or W. The D gene is left open where the match is weak. Where a row states a size, it is once, few, many or the class of an expanded clone; other rows omit it.

CASRRTAGEAFF | TGTGCCAGCAGGAGGACGGCGGGTGAAGCTTTCTTT | TRBV12-3/TRBV12-4 | NA | TRBJ1-1 | NA
CSASDGGREQFF | TGCAGTGCTAGTGACGGCGGGAGGGAGCAGTTCTTC | TRBV20-1 | few | TRBJ2-1 | TRBD2
CASSLGRWGDEQFF | TGTGCCAGCAGCTTAGGCAGGTGGGGGGATGAGCAGTTCTTC | TRBV11-2 | NA | TRBJ2-1 | NA
CASSTRQGHGYTF | TGTGCCAGCAGCACCCGACAGGGACATGGCTACACCTTC | TRBV7-2 | NA | TRBJ1-2 | TRBD1
CASSERGEETQYF | TGTGCCAGCAGCGAACGAGGCGAAGAGACCCAGTACTTC | TRBV7-9 | few | TRBJ2-5 | NA
CASRHEGTGELFF | TGTGCCAGCAGACACGAGGGCACCGGGGAGCTGTTTTTT | TRBV28 | NA | TRBJ2-2 | NA
CASTTGGNTEAFF | TGTGCCAGCACGACAGGGGGCAACACTGAAGCTTTCTTT | TRBV2 | NA | TRBJ1-1 | TRBD1
CASSLRGAVGYTF | TGTGCCAGCAGTCTACGGGGGGCGGTCGGCTACACCTTC | TRBV28 | NA | TRBJ1-2 | NA
CASSPTTSGEEYF | TGTGCCAGCAGCCCAACTACTAGCGGGGAGGAGTATTTT | TRBV7-3 | NA | TRBJ2-3 | TRBD2
CASSLSGARGANVLTF | TGCGCCAGCAGCTTGAGTGGGGCTCGGGGGGCCAACGTCCTGACTTTC | TRBV5-1 | few | TRBJ2-6 | NA
CATSIGQGPNTGELFF | TGTGCCACCAGCATAGGACAGGGCCCGAACACCGGGGAGCTGTTTTTT | TRBV15 | NA | TRBJ2-2 | TRBD1